This T cell receptor (beta chain) was obtained from a study of blood T cell repertoires in COVID-19. Study-wide context: Collection of acute and convalescent COVID-19 samples took place in the United States, Italy and Spain.

Trimming removed 0 bases at V and 3 bases at J, with 9 bases between. This CDR3 has 15 residues. In germline, CDR1 is MGHRA, CDR2 YSYEKL. In the original processing: Estimation of nucleated cell counts relied on the amplification of reference gene primers. Clones were sequenced by immunoSEQ multiplex PCR, and TCRdb holds only the in-frame ones, with some missing. V and J calls and clone size are copied from that table; D and trimming were computed from the DNA. The table lists roughly 180,000 clones, roughly 81% of them singletons, with about an eighth in the top ten. What was sequenced was peripheral blood. This sequence was found in a woman older than 75 with COVID-19, enrolled during active disease. This chain joins TRBV4-1 and TRBJ2-1; a weak D match, TRBD2 (6 bases). The CDR3: CASSQERGLYNEQFF. The CDR3 nucleotides read TGCGCCAGCAGCCAAGAACGGGGACTCTACAATGAGCAGTTCTTC.